Included here is one T cell receptor beta chain sequence, with context. Its antigen is as yet unknown. This sample stems from a study of lymphopenia after photon versus proton radiotherapy. Study-level points and caveats: Under photons, naive T cells and diversity fell while effector/memory populations rose. Larger post-nadir TCR diversity loss correlated inversely with survival in deceased patients. After lymphocyte nadir, photon-treated repertoires showed oligoclonal expansion, especially CD8+ Temra.

Profiled with immunoSEQ multiplex PCR; TCRdb holds only in-frame clones, not every one. The sample yields about 40,000 clones, 70% to 90% seen once. Germline CDR1 is SGHRS and CDR2 is YFSETQ. The CDR3 is made up of 14 amino acids. V lost 2 bases to trimming and J lost 9 bases; unmatched junction nucleotides: 4. This sequence originates from a man in his forties or fifties with gastric cancer. The sequencing used peripheral blood, collected from a patient treated with photon-based radiotherapy. The chain employs TRBV5-1 and TRBJ1-4; 10 bases match TRBD1. The CDR3 DNA sequence: TGCGCCAGCAGCTTCGGGACAGGGGATAAAAAACTGTTTTTT. Translation gives CASSFGTGDKKLFF.